Below, 5 T cell receptor beta chains from the same sample are listed, as sequenced in a study of blood T cell repertoires in COVID-19. Generated by immunoSEQ multiplex PCR, the TCRdb table keeps only in-frame clones and is missing some. The sample has 220,000 or so clones, 82% seen once. The source material was peripheral blood. Source of these receptors: a woman aged 80 or older with COVID-19, enrolled during active disease.

The rearrangement uses TRBV27 and TRBJ2-1; 9 nucleotides match TRBD2. The germline gives CDR1 MNHEY, CDR2 SMNVEV (reference sequence). The trim removed 6 bases at V and 7 bases at J, leaving 7 bases unmatched. This CDR3 is built from 14 residues. CDR3 nucleotides: TGTGCCAGCAGATCTAGCGGGGCGGGGAATGAGCAGTTCTTC. Protein: CASRSSGAGNEQFF.

The chain is built from TRBV12-3 or TRBV12-4 and TRBJ1-1, with no clear D. The CDR3 is made up of 13 amino acids. The ends were cut back, 2 bases at V and 8 bases at J, with 12 bases in the middle. This CDR3 reads CASSLQLAIEAFF. For the CDR3, the DNA is TGTGCCAGCAGTTTACAGTTAGCGATAGAAGCTTTCTTT.

The chain links TRBV2 to TRBJ1-1, with D tentatively TRBD1 (6 bases). V was shortened by 6 bases and J by 0 bases, with 11 bases between the two germline ends. Germline V gives CDR1 SNHLY, CDR2 FYNNEI. The CDR3 totals 14 residues. CDR3 nucleotides: TGTGCCAGCAGCCAACAGGGTCTGAACACTGAAGCTTTCTTT. Amino acid sequence: CASSQQGLNTEAFF. The variable domain in full, with the rest retrieved from reference TRBV2 and TRBJ1-1, is EPEVTQTPSHQVTQMGQEVILRCVPISNHLYFYWYRQILGQKVEFLVSFYNNEISEKSEIFDDQFSVERPDGSNFTLKIRSTKLEDSAMYFCASSQQGLNTEAFFGQGTRLTVV.

The V gene is TRBV30, the J gene TRBJ1-4; D is ambiguous. The CDR3 is 13 amino acids. Germline CDR1 reads GTSNPN; CDR2 reads SVGIG (reference sequence). The V end was cut by 3 bases, the J end by 7 bases, with 12 bases between. Here the CDR3 reads CAWSGIGGEKLFF. DNA of the CDR3: TGTGCCTGGAGCGGGATCGGTGGTGAAAAACTGTTTTTT.

V gene TRBV7-9 combines with J gene TRBJ2-3; TRBD1 aligns across 9 bases. V shed 5 bases and J 2 bases; nucleotides not matched to a gene: 5. The CDR3 sequence is 15 residues long. Germline CDR1 and CDR2: SEHNR and FQNEAQ (reference sequence). This CDR3 reads CASSPGQGLTDTQYF. CDR3 nucleotide sequence: TGTGCCAGCAGCCCGGGACAGGGCCTCACAGATACGCAGTATTTT.